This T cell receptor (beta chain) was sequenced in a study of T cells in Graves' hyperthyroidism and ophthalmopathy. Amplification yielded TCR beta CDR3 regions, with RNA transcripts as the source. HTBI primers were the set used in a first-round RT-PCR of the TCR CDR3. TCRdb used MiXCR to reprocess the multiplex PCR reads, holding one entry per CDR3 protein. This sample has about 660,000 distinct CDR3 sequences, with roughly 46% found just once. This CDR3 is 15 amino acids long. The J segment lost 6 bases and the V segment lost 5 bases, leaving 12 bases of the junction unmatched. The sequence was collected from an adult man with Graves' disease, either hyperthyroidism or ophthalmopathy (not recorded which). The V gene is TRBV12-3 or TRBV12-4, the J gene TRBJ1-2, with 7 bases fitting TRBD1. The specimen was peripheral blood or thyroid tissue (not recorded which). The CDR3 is CASSRWTGGGDGYTF. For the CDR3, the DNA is TGTGCCAGCAGTCGCTGGACAGGAGGTGGGGATGGCTACACCTTC.